The rows below give T cell receptor beta chains drawn from one sample of a study of T cells in Graves' hyperthyroidism and ophthalmopathy. TCRdb reprocessed the multiplex PCR reads via MiXCR and lists one record per CDR3 protein. The sample includes fewer than 550,000 distinct CDR3 sequences, around 24% of them seen just once. The sample taken for sequencing was blood. These receptor sequences come from a woman aged 25 to 39 with Graves' ophthalmopathy. The CDR3 runs from the conserved cysteine through the conserved F or W. The D gene is left open where the match is weak. Clone size is stated in some rows and not others, as once, few, many or a class when expanded.

d_call	j_call	clone_size	v_call	cdr3_length	cdr3_nt	cdr3_aa
-	TRBJ1-3	-	TRBV6-1	16	TGTGCCAGCAGTGAGGGCCTCGTCAGAAGTGGAAACACCATATATTTT	CASSEGLVRSGNTIYF
-	TRBJ1-2	many	TRBV20-1	13	TGCAGTGCTAATAGGAGGGGAGATTATGGCTACACCTTC	CSANRRGDYGYTF
-	TRBJ1-5	many	TRBV20-1	13	TGCAGTGCTACCAGATATAGCAATCAGCCCCAGCATTTT	CSATRYSNQPQHF
-	TRBJ2-7	many	TRBV9	13	TGTGCCAGCAGCCCCAAGGGAGACTACGAGCAGTACTTC	CASSPKGDYEQYF
-	TRBJ2-5	few	TRBV2	14	TGTGCCAGCAGTGAAGGGGTACCTCAAGAGACCCAGTACTTC	CASSEGVPQETQYF
-	TRBJ2-3	many	TRBV4-1	15	TGCGCCAGCAGCCAAGTTGATAGCTCGTCAGATACGCAGTATTTT	CASSQVDSSSDTQYF
TRBD1	TRBJ1-2	-	TRBV5-1	14	TGCGCCAGCAGCAGCCGGGACAGGGGGGATGGCTACACCTTC	CASSSRDRGDGYTF
TRBD1	TRBJ2-7	few	TRBV11-3	13	TGTGCCAGCAGCCCGTGGACAGGGGGCGAGCAGTACTTC	CASSPWTGGEQYF
-	TRBJ1-2	many	TRBV6-1	14	TGTGCCAGCAGTGGGTGGGGGACTTCGAATGGCTACACCTTC	CASSGWGTSNGYTF
-	TRBJ2-6	few	TRBV6-1	15	TGTGCCAGTCAGAATGAAGGTTCTGGGGCCAACGTCCTGACTTTC	CASQNEGSGANVLTF
-	TRBJ2-7	many	TRBV6-2/TRBV6-3	14	TGTGCCAGCCACTTCGACGGTTACTACTACGAGCAGTACTTC	CASHFDGYYYEQYF
-	TRBJ2-7	-	TRBV12-3/TRBV12-4	14	TGTGCCAGCAGTAAGGTCCAGGGTGGTTACGAGCAGTACTTC	CASSKVQGGYEQYF
-	TRBJ2-7	few	TRBV27	15	TGTGCCAGCAGTTTATCGAACGGTACCGCCTACGAGCAGTACTTC	CASSLSNGTAYEQYF
-	TRBJ2-2	many	TRBV12-3/TRBV12-4	12	TGTGCCGCGGCAGGGAGGAGCGGGGAGCTGTTTTTT	CAAAGRSGELFF
-	TRBJ2-2	-	TRBV20-1	16	TGCAGTGCTAGAACGCCGCGAGCGGGGAACACCGGGGAGCTGTTTTTT	CSARTPRAGNTGELFF
-	TRBJ1-1	-	TRBV10-3	14	TGTTCCATCAGAGAGGACAGTCAATATACTGAAGCTTTCTTT	CSIREDSQYTEAFF
TRBD1	TRBJ2-7	once	TRBV12-3/TRBV12-4	15	TGTGCCAGCAGTTCCTGGGACAGGGGGACCTACGAGCAGTACTTC	CASSSWDRGTYEQYF
TRBD2	TRBJ2-5	-	TRBV12-3/TRBV12-4	13	TGTGCCAGCAGACGGGGGGTAGGGGAGACCCAGTACTTC	CASRRGVGETQYF
TRBD2	TRBJ2-2	many	TRBV20-1	15	TGCAGTGCTAGAGAAGCGGGGGGCCTGTGGGGGGAGCTGTTTTTT	CSAREAGGLWGELFF
TRBD1	TRBJ1-5	many	TRBV27	14	TGTGCCAGCTCTACAGGGGTCGGTAATCAGCCCCAGCATTTT	CASSTGVGNQPQHF
-	TRBJ2-5	-	TRBV20-1	13	TGCAGTGCTTTCGGCGACTCGCAAGAGACCCAGTACTTC	CSAFGDSQETQYF
-	TRBJ1-1	many	TRBV6-4	16	TGTGCCAGCAGTGACTACAAGGGCCGGATGAACACTGAAGCTTTCTTT	CASSDYKGRMNTEAFF
TRBD2	TRBJ2-2	many	TRBV6-1	16	TGTGCCAGCGGGGCTAGCGGGGTCCCGAACACCGGGGAGCTGTTTTTT	CASGASGVPNTGELFF
-	TRBJ1-1	many	TRBV5-1	15	TGCGCCAGCAGCACCGGACGAGACCTTCGCACTGAAGCTTTCTTT	CASSTGRDLRTEAFF
TRBD1	TRBJ2-7	many	TRBV4-1	17	TGCGCCAGCAGCCAACTACTGGGCAGGGGGCCATCCTACGAGCAGTACTTC	CASSQLLGRGPSYEQYF
TRBD2	TRBJ2-2	-	TRBV19	16	TGTGCCAGTAGTGTCGGACTAGCGGGAGTCACCGGGGAGCTGTTTTTT	CASSVGLAGVTGELFF
-	TRBJ1-2	many	TRBV27	13	TGTGCCAGCAGTTTTCAGGGTGACTATGGCCACACCTTC	CASSFQGDYGHTF
-	TRBJ1-6	few	TRBV18	16	TGTGCCAGCTCACCATTTGAGACGGGTCGGCGATCACCCCTCCACTTT	CASSPFETGRRSPLHF
-	TRBJ2-1	few	TRBV30	11	TGTGCCTGGAGTGTACCCTATGAGCAGTTCTTC	CAWSVPYEQFF
TRBD1	TRBJ1-5	many	TRBV20-1	16	TGCAGTGCTCACCGACAGGGGAGGGAAAACAATCAGCCCCAGCATTTT	CSAHRQGRENNQPQHF
-	TRBJ2-5	many	TRBV5-4	15	TGTGCCAGCAGCTTGGGTTTAGCGGAACAAGAGACCCAGTACTTC	CASSLGLAEQETQYF
-	TRBJ1-1	many	TRBV10-3	15	TGTGCCATCAGTGAGGGGTTCCCGGGAAACACTGAAGCTTTCTTT	CAISEGFPGNTEAFF
-	TRBJ2-7	many	TRBV2	12	TGTGCCAGCACGGGGTTTAACCACGAGCAGTACTTC	CASTGFNHEQYF
-	TRBJ1-1	many	TRBV11-2	14	TGTGCCAGCAGCTTAGATGACGACTGGCCTGAAGCTTTCTTT	CASSLDDDWPEAFF
-	TRBJ2-7	-	TRBV5-1	14	TGCGCCAGCAGCTTGGTCGGGACGTCGGGACCCACCGTCTTC	CASSLVGTSGPTVF
-	TRBJ2-1	-	TRBV29-1	16	TGCAGCGTTTTCGGGACGGCAAGGGAAGAAGTCAATGAGCAGTTCTTC	CSVFGTAREEVNEQFF
TRBD2	TRBJ2-7	few	TRBV28	15	TGTGCCAGCAGAACTAGCGGCAAAACCCAGGGGGAGCAGTACTTC	CASRTSGKTQGEQYF
-	TRBJ1-1	many	TRBV5-1	14	TGCGCCAGCAGCTTAATCCCTTCGGACACTGAAGCTTTCTTT	CASSLIPSDTEAFF
-	TRBJ1-1	many	TRBV6-4	17	TGTGCCAGCAGTAACGATTTCACCCGGGGGGAGAACACTGAAGCTTTCTTT	CASSNDFTRGENTEAFF
TRBD1	TRBJ2-2	many	TRBV12-3/TRBV12-4	14	TGTGCCAGCAGTTTGACAGGGAGCACCGGGGAGCTGTTTTTT	CASSLTGSTGELFF
-	TRBJ1-5	-	TRBV27	15	TGTGCCAGCAGTCTGGGGACTCGGGGCAATCAGCCCCAGCATTTT	CASSLGTRGNQPQHF